This T cell receptor (beta chain) comes out of a study of shared clonotypes between healthy human individuals. Trimming removed 5 bases at V and 6 bases at J, with 13 bases between. CDR3 length equals 14 residues. CDR1 and CDR2 (germline): WNHNN, SYGVQD (reference sequence). Only in-frame clones appear in the TCRdb table, and some are missing; sequencing was by immunoSEQ multiplex PCR. In the table there are about 2.3 million clones, 80% to 95% of which are singletons. The rearrangement links TRBV10-1 to TRBJ2-2; D may match TRBD1 or TRBD2 (5 bases each). What was sequenced was naive CD4+ T cells from PBMCs. Noted subset: CD45RA+ positively selected. The origin of this receptor is a young man in good health. Some clones in this sample may be carry-over from other donors' samples. In DNA, the CDR3 is TGCGCCAGCAGTCCGGGGCCCAGGGCCGGGGAGCTGTTTTTT. Its protein product is CASSPGPRAGELFF.